The sequence of this T cell receptor beta chain was determined in a study of blood T cell repertoires in COVID-19. Only in-frame clones appear in the TCRdb table, and some are missing; sequencing was by immunoSEQ multiplex PCR. Altogether 270,000 or so clones are present, around 84% being singletons, with the ten largest covering roughly 1.5%. The CDR3 length is 12 residues. CDR1 and CDR2 from the germline V gene are GTSNPN and SVGIG (reference sequence). The V gene lost 5 bases and the J gene lost 0 bases, with 7 bases spanning the gap. Seattle enrolled patients during active infection and tracked them longitudinally.

The origin of this receptor is a human donor with COVID-19, enrolled during active disease. The donor label of this sample is uncertain. The V gene is TRBV30, the J gene TRBJ1-1, with D unresolved. Sample: peripheral blood. As DNA, the CDR3 is TGTGCCTGGGTGCAGATGAACACTGAAGCTTTCTTT. Translation gives CAWVQMNTEAFF.